This T cell receptor beta chain was recovered during a study of cytomegalovirus exposure and HLA in healthy donors. Study-level results: Earlier analysis yielded a pattern in which most TCR beta V segments were productive about 90% or about 30% of the time.

Likely unrecorded immune exposures existed in these nominally healthy donors. V was clipped by 3 bases and J by 8 bases, with 10 bases between them. The germline V gene encodes CDR1 SNHLY and CDR2 FYNNEI. The CDR3 length is 13 residues. This clone has a handful of counts. The antigen remains unidentified. 13 Jbeta primers and 60 Vbeta primers were used for the PCR. The assay was immunoSEQ multiplex PCR, and TCRdb's table has in-frame clones only and misses some. The sample carries roughly 150,000 clones, 75% to 85% recorded once. This chain joins TRBV2 and TRBJ1-4; a possible D gene is TRBD1 (5 bases). This receptor was identified in a girl aged 2 to 9 in good health and CMV-seropositive. Sequencing used PBMCs. CDR3 sequence (DNA): TGTGCCAGCAGTGACAGGGTTCAGGAAAAACTGTTTTTT. Amino acid sequence: CASSDRVQEKLFF.